The rows below give T cell receptor beta chains drawn from one sample of a study of radiation and T cells in renal cell carcinoma. Some clones are missing from TCRdb's copy, which holds only in-frame ones; the method was immunoSEQ multiplex PCR. Of under 9,000 clones listed, roughly two thirds are singletons. The sequenced sample was tumor tissue, obtained from a patient whose treatment was nephrectomy without radiotherapy. These receptors were obtained from a man between 60 and 75 years old with renal cell carcinoma. Both conserved end residues are part of each CDR3. D genes are given only for firm matches. Only part of the rows carry a size: once, few, many, or a class if the clone is expanded.

CDR3 DNA: TGTGCCAGCAGTTACGGGACACCCAGAGGAGAGACCCAGTACTTC; CDR3 protein: CASSYGTPRGETQYF; V gene: TRBV6-5; clone size: -; J gene: TRBJ2-5; D gene: -
CDR3 DNA: TGTGCCAGCAGCTTGGGACAGGACACAGATACGCAGTATTTT; CDR3 protein: CASSLGQDTDTQYF; V gene: TRBV5-6; clone size: -; J gene: TRBJ2-3; D gene: -
CDR3 DNA: TGTGCCAGCAGCGCGGCATTGGGTGAGCAGTTCTTC; CDR3 protein: CASSAALGEQFF; V gene: TRBV5-5; clone size: few; J gene: TRBJ2-1; D gene: -
CDR3 DNA: TGCGCCAGCAGCCAAGCCCCAGATGGCTACACCTTC; CDR3 protein: CASSQAPDGYTF; V gene: TRBV4-1; clone size: medium-sized; J gene: TRBJ1-2; D gene: -
CDR3 DNA: TGTGCCAGTAGGGAACAGGGGGCGTCAGGGGCCAACGTCCTGACTTTC; CDR3 protein: CASREQGASGANVLTF; V gene: TRBV19; clone size: -; J gene: TRBJ2-6; D gene: TRBD1
CDR3 DNA: TGCGCCAGCAGCTTGAGGGAGGGGCGCGAGCAGTACTTC; CDR3 protein: CASSLREGREQYF; V gene: TRBV5-1; clone size: -; J gene: TRBJ2-7; D gene: TRBD2
CDR3 DNA: TGTGCCAGTAGTACGAACACAGGGCGGGAGGGGTTCTTC; CDR3 protein: CASSTNTGREGFF; V gene: TRBV19; clone size: -; J gene: TRBJ2-1; D gene: TRBD2
CDR3 DNA: TGTGCCAGCAGCTCCTTCCCGGACAGTTCGTACGAGCAGTACTTC; CDR3 protein: CASSSFPDSSYEQYF; V gene: TRBV7-6; clone size: -; J gene: TRBJ2-7; D gene: -
CDR3 DNA: TGTGCCAGCAGCCGCACAGGGGGCGGAGATACGCAGTATTTT; CDR3 protein: CASSRTGGGDTQYF; V gene: TRBV11-2; clone size: -; J gene: TRBJ2-3; D gene: TRBD1
CDR3 DNA: TGTGCCAGCAGCTTTTTCAACGAGCAGTACTTC; CDR3 protein: CASSFFNEQYF; V gene: TRBV7-2; clone size: -; J gene: TRBJ2-7; D gene: -
CDR3 DNA: TGTGCCAGCGCCAGGGCGGGCACTGAAGCTTTCTTT; CDR3 protein: CASARAGTEAFF; V gene: TRBV11-2; clone size: -; J gene: TRBJ1-1; D gene: -
CDR3 DNA: TGTGCCAGCAGGGGACAGTTGAACACTGAAGCTTTCTTT; CDR3 protein: CASRGQLNTEAFF; V gene: TRBV4-2; clone size: few; J gene: TRBJ1-1; D gene: TRBD1
CDR3 DNA: TGCGCCAGCAGCTTCGGAGGGGAGTTAGCTAACTATGGCTACACCTTC; CDR3 protein: CASSFGGELANYGYTF; V gene: TRBV5-1; clone size: -; J gene: TRBJ1-2; D gene: -
CDR3 DNA: TGTGCCAGCAGTGAACGAAGGGGACAGGGCGCAAGTGAGCAGTACTTC; CDR3 protein: CASSERRGQGASEQYF; V gene: TRBV6-1; clone size: few; J gene: TRBJ2-7; D gene: TRBD1
CDR3 DNA: TGTGCCAGCAGTGGCCGGACAGGGGTAGAGACCCAGTACTTC; CDR3 protein: CASSGRTGVETQYF; V gene: TRBV2; clone size: -; J gene: TRBJ2-5; D gene: TRBD1
CDR3 DNA: TGCACCAGCAGCCAGACGAAAGGGGGGACCTTTAACTATGGCTACACCTTC; CDR3 protein: CTSSQTKGGTFNYGYTF; V gene: TRBV1; clone size: -; J gene: TRBJ1-2; D gene: -
CDR3 DNA: TGTGCCAGCAGCTTAAGCCTAGCGGGCACAGATACGCAGTATTTT; CDR3 protein: CASSLSLAGTDTQYF; V gene: TRBV7-3; clone size: -; J gene: TRBJ2-3; D gene: TRBD2
CDR3 DNA: TGTGCCTGGGTCGAGGAGGAAGGCGAGCAGTACTTC; CDR3 protein: CAWVEEEGEQYF; V gene: TRBV30; clone size: -; J gene: TRBJ2-7; D gene: -
CDR3 DNA: TGTGCCAGCCGGAGGGTTCACGAGCAGTACTTC; CDR3 protein: CASRRVHEQYF; V gene: TRBV6-1; clone size: -; J gene: TRBJ2-7; D gene: -
CDR3 DNA: TGTGCCAGCAGCTATCTCGGGACAGCGAACACTGAAGCTTTCTTT; CDR3 protein: CASSYLGTANTEAFF; V gene: TRBV5-5; clone size: -; J gene: TRBJ1-1; D gene: TRBD1
CDR3 DNA: TGCAGTGCCCTTTTGGGGTCTGAAGCTTTCTTT; CDR3 protein: CSALLGSEAFF; V gene: TRBV20-1; clone size: few; J gene: TRBJ1-1; D gene: -
CDR3 DNA: TGTGCCAGCAGCCCCGGGCAGATCTCAGATACGCAGTATTTT; CDR3 protein: CASSPGQISDTQYF; V gene: TRBV7-3; clone size: -; J gene: TRBJ2-3; D gene: -
CDR3 DNA: TGTGCCAGCAGCTTCCCAGGGGGTGCAAACTATGGCTACACCTTC; CDR3 protein: CASSFPGGANYGYTF; V gene: TRBV5-6; clone size: -; J gene: TRBJ1-2; D gene: TRBD1
CDR3 DNA: TGTGCCAGCAGCTTAGAGGGGGCTTACGAGCAGTACTTC; CDR3 protein: CASSLEGAYEQYF; V gene: TRBV7-2; clone size: -; J gene: TRBJ2-7; D gene: TRBD1
CDR3 DNA: TGTGCCAGCAGCTTAGGTGGGACACCTACCTACGAGCAGTACTTC; CDR3 protein: CASSLGGTPTYEQYF; V gene: TRBV7-9; clone size: -; J gene: TRBJ2-7; D gene: -
CDR3 DNA: TGTGCCAGCAGTTTATTAGGGACAGATACGCAGTATTTT; CDR3 protein: CASSLLGTDTQYF; V gene: TRBV28; clone size: -; J gene: TRBJ2-3; D gene: -
CDR3 DNA: TGCGCCAGCAGCTCGGACCCTTCCTACGAGCAGTACTTC; CDR3 protein: CASSSDPSYEQYF; V gene: TRBV5-1; clone size: -; J gene: TRBJ2-7; D gene: -
CDR3 DNA: TGTGCCAGCTCACCATTCCGGGACTCCTACGAGCAGTACTTC; CDR3 protein: CASSPFRDSYEQYF; V gene: TRBV18; clone size: -; J gene: TRBJ2-7; D gene: -
CDR3 DNA: TGTGCCAGCATCCCTGGGGGTTTTAACTATGGCTACACCTTC; CDR3 protein: CASIPGGFNYGYTF; V gene: TRBV6-5; clone size: -; J gene: TRBJ1-2; D gene: -
CDR3 DNA: TGTGCCAGCAGCGTAGTGGCAGTTAATTCACCCCTCCACTTT; CDR3 protein: CASSVVAVNSPLHF; V gene: TRBV9; clone size: -; J gene: TRBJ1-6; D gene: -
CDR3 DNA: TGCAGTGCTAGTCTAGCGGAGACCCAGTACTTC; CDR3 protein: CSASLAETQYF; V gene: TRBV20-1; clone size: -; J gene: TRBJ2-5; D gene: -
CDR3 DNA: TGTGCCAGCAGCGCGGGACAGCGGTATGGCTACACCTTC; CDR3 protein: CASSAGQRYGYTF; V gene: TRBV7-2; clone size: -; J gene: TRBJ1-2; D gene: TRBD1